This T cell receptor beta chain was observed in a study of control samples from healthy donors and cancer patients. The CDR3 consists of 14 residues. Trimming stripped 0 bases from V and 5 bases from J, with 10 bases between. Per germline, CDR1 LGHNA and CDR2 YNFKEQ. Clones were sequenced by immunoSEQ multiplex PCR, and TCRdb holds only the in-frame ones, with some missing. The top ten clones hold under 8.5% of a sample with around 150,000 clones, approximately 94% of them seen once. This clone was observed a handful of times. The sample comprised blood. The chain links TRBV4-2 to TRBJ1-2, with a weak D call TRBD1 (6 bases). This TCR came from a woman aged 40 to 50 in good health. The chain's CDR3 is CASSQELQGYGYTF. CDR3 coding DNA: TGTGCCAGCAGCCAAGAGCTTCAGGGGTATGGCTACACCTTC.